These 26 T cell receptor beta chains originate from one sample sequenced in a study of CD8 T cells in ankylosing spondylitis. A single record per CDR3 protein comes from TCRdb applying MiXCR to the 5' RACE reads. This sample has about 220,000 distinct CDR3 sequences, with 25% to 30% found just once. Sample: blood, either unsorted or a sorted T cell fraction (not recorded which). The receptors here all came from a male donor with ankylosing spondylitis or in good health (not recorded which).

The CDR3 loop reads CSARRSADTEAFF. CDR3 DNA: TGCAGCGCCCGGAGGTCGGCGGACACTGAAGCTTTCTTT. The V call is TRBV29-1, the J call TRBJ1-1, with D hard to call. This CDR3 comprises 13 residues. Germline V gene lookup returns CDR1 SQVTM and CDR2 ANQGSEA. V was pared by 7 bases and J by 3 bases, with 15 bases between.

This sequence joins TRBV3-1 and TRBJ1-4; D ambiguous. Trimming shortened V by 5 bases and J by 10 bases, and 20 bases separated the two germline ends. There are 15 residues in the CDR3. Per germline, CDR1 LGHDT and CDR2 YNNKEL (reference sequence). For the CDR3, the DNA is TGTGCCAGCAGCTCAGCCACGGCCTCCGTCCGAAAACTGTTTTTT. Translated, it gives CASSSATASVRKLFF.

There are a few counts of this clonotype. The DNA of the CDR3 is TGCAGCGTTGCATCGGGGGCCAATGAGCAGTTCTTC. It yields the protein CSVASGANEQFF. J is TRBJ2-1 and V is TRBV29-1; D may correspond to TRBD1 or TRBD2 (6 bases each). The CDR3 totals 12 residues. From germline, CDR1 is SQVTM and CDR2 ANQGSEA. With 4 bases removed from V and 6 bases from J, the gap between germline ends came to 10 bases.

This chain uses TRBV10-2 with TRBJ1-5; D uncertain. CDR1 WSHSY and CDR2 SAAADI come from the germline V gene. The CDR3 has 15 residues. The germline V and J ends were trimmed by 6 bases and 7 bases, with 19 bases remaining between them. CDR3 nucleotides: TGCGCCAGCAGGGAGGACGGTCAAGGAGGCCAGCCCCAGCATTTT. It translates to CASREDGQGGQPQHF.

V is TRBV4-2 and J is TRBJ2-1; tentative D call: TRBD1 (5 bases). V was clipped by 0 bases and J by 2 bases, with 14 bases between them. Germline lookup yields CDR1 LGHNA and CDR2 YNFKEQ. CDR3 length: 17 amino acids. DNA for the CDR3: TGTGCCAGCAGCCAAGATACGAAGGGGTTTCCCTACAATGAGCAGTTCTTC. Translating it yields CASSQDTKGFPYNEQFF.

As regards this clonotype: This could be a read error, since a much larger clone is one nucleotide away. The rearrangement uses TRBV20-1 and TRBJ2-7, with D perhaps being TRBD1 or TRBD2 (5 bases each). Trimming took 6 bases from V and 2 from J, leaving 14 bases between them. CDR1 is DFQATT and CDR2 is SNEGSKA in the germline V gene (reference sequence). The CDR3 is 13 amino acids. CDR3 sequence (DNA): TGCAGTGCGCCAATAGTGGGACCCTACGAGCAGTACTTC. As protein: CSAPIVGPYEQYF.

This clonotype was observed a handful of times. V usage is TRBV20-1 and J usage is TRBJ1-1; possible D gene TRBD1, 6 bases. This CDR3 region has 13 residues. The germline V and J ends were trimmed by 5 bases and 0 bases, with 10 bases remaining between them. Per the germline V gene, CDR1 is DFQATT and CDR2 is SNEGSKA (reference sequence). CDR3 region: CSADDRMNTEAFF. The CDR3, as DNA: TGCAGTGCTGACGACAGGATGAACACTGAAGCTTTCTTT.

In its sample, this clonotype was seen once. The rearrangement uses TRBV12-3 or TRBV12-4 and TRBJ2-4; TRBD1 aligns across 10 bases. J was trimmed by 9 bases and V by 3 bases; bases with no gene match: 8. This CDR3 region has 15 residues. The CDR3 DNA sequence: TGTGCCAGCAGTTTTAGGACAGGGGGTCTGGGCATTCAGTACTTC. This codes for CASSFRTGGLGIQYF.

This chain uses TRBV6-1 with TRBJ1-6, with 7 positions matching TRBD1. CDR1 is MNHNS and CDR2 is SASEGT in the germline V gene. CDR3 size: 19 residues. V gave up 5 bases and J gave up 0 bases; unmatched junction bases: 13. CDR3 loop: CASSRGGTASSSYNSPLHF. The CDR3 bases are TGTGCCAGCAGTCGCGGGGGGACAGCCAGCAGCTCCTATAATTCACCCCTCCACTTT.

The chain carries TRBV29-1 and TRBJ2-3, with 10 nucleotides matching TRBD2. Germline V gives CDR1 SQVTM, CDR2 ANQGSEA. With 3 bases clipped from V and 5 bases from J, the junction kept 11 bases outside the gene matches. The CDR3 is made up of 16 amino acids. The CDR3 spells CSVDSFLAGEVDTQYF. The CDR3 region has the DNA TGCAGCGTTGATTCCTTTCTAGCGGGAGAGGTAGATACGCAGTATTTT.

This chain connects TRBV7-2 to TRBJ2-5, with 11 bases that match TRBD2. Germline assignment: CDR1 SGHTA and CDR2 FQGNSA. The junction had 10 bases not matched to a gene; V was cut back by 1 base and J by 9 bases. CDR3 length: 16 amino acids. The CDR3 loop is CASSLVTSGDWAAQYF. In nucleotides, the CDR3 is TGTGCCAGCAGCTTAGTGACTAGCGGGGATTGGGCGGCCCAGTACTTC. The full variable domain, in which reference TRBV7-2 and TRBJ2-5 provide the parts outside the CDR3, is GAGVSQSPSNKVTEKGKDVELRCDPISGHTALYWYRQSLGQGLEFLIYFQGNSAPDKSGLPSDRFSAERTGGSVSTLTIQRTQQEDSAVYLCASSLVTSGDWAAQYFGPGTRLLVL.

The rearrangement uses TRBV20-1 and TRBJ2-3; D is uncertain. The CDR3 has 11 residues. Germline V gives CDR1 DFQATT, CDR2 SNEGSKA (reference sequence). CDR3 in amino acids: CSRVWTDTQYF. CDR3 sequence (DNA): TGCAGCCGCGTCTGGACAGATACGCAGTATTTT.

Many counts were recorded for this clonotype. The chain employs TRBV12-3 or TRBV12-4 and TRBJ2-7, with 7 bases matching TRBD1. This CDR3 contains 13 residues. J was trimmed by 5 bases and V by 5 bases; bases with no gene match: 6. CDR3 nucleotide sequence: TGTGCCAGCAGTCGACAGGGATCCCACGAGCAGTACTTC. Amino acid sequence: CASSRQGSHEQYF.

This clonotype was detected many times. The genes are TRBV27 and TRBJ2-2; D tentatively fits TRBD1 or TRBD2 (5 bases each). CDR3 length: 17 amino acids. The ends were cut back, 5 bases at V and 7 bases at J, with 23 bases in the middle. CDR1 is MNHEY, CDR2 SMNVEV, per germline (reference sequence). CDR3: CASSTGGKGRRSGELFF. Written as DNA, the CDR3 is TGTGCCAGCAGTACTGGCGGAAAGGGACGGAGGAGCGGGGAGCTGTTTTTT.

This clonotype was picked up many times. The chain uses TRBV7-9 and TRBJ2-3; 8 positions match TRBD2. Germline-derived CDR1 and CDR2 are SEHNR and FQNEAQ (reference sequence). The CDR3 extends over 16 amino acids. With 1 base clipped from V and 1 base from J, the junction kept 4 bases outside the gene matches. In DNA, the CDR3 is TGTGCCAGCAGCTTAGAGGTGGGACTAGGCACAGATACGCAGTATTTT. Translation: CASSLEVGLGTDTQYF. Variable domain in full (rest from reference TRBV7-9 and TRBJ2-3): DTGVSQNPRHKITKRGQNVTFRCDPISEHNRLYWYRQTLGQGPEFLTYFQNEAQLEKSRLLSDRFSAERPKGSFSTLEIQRTEQGDSAMYLCASSLEVGLGTDTQYFGPGTRLTVL.

Only a few counts were recorded for this clonotype. V is TRBV20-1 and J is TRBJ2-1, with 7 bases identical to TRBD2. The CDR3 has 16 amino acids. Germline-derived CDR1 and CDR2 are DFQATT and SNEGSKA (reference sequence). V shed 3 bases and J 4 bases; nucleotides not matched to a gene: 12. This CDR3 is CSASRVELAGYNEQFF. CDR3 DNA: TGCAGTGCTAGCCGGGTTGAGTTAGCGGGTTACAATGAGCAGTTCTTC.

The table lists this clonotype with a few counts. The genes are TRBV6-5 and TRBJ1-2; TRBD1 matches at 9 bases. The V gene's germline CDR1 is MNHEY and CDR2 SVGAGI. J lost 4 bases, V lost 4 bases, and 4 bases had no gene match. The CDR3 is 14 residues long. CDR3 sequence (DNA): TGTGCCAGCAGTTCAGGACAGGGGACCTATGGCTACACCTTC. The encoded protein is CASSSGQGTYGYTF.

This clonotype was recorded at least ten times. The rearrangement uses TRBV5-1 and TRBJ2-7; 10 nucleotides match TRBD2. Germline-derived CDR1 and CDR2 are SGHRS and YFSETQ. V lost 4 bases and J lost 5; bases outside the gene matches: 12. CDR3 size: 16 residues. Here the CDR3 reads CASSRATSGFPHEQYF. Written as DNA, the CDR3 is TGCGCCAGCAGCCGAGCGACTAGCGGGTTCCCCCACGAGCAGTACTTC.

This clonotype was detected a few times. V and J are TRBV12-3 or TRBV12-4 and TRBJ2-3, with 8 bases lining up with TRBD2. V trimming: 6 bases; J trimming: 2 bases; junction bases outside the gene matches: 10. The CDR3 extends over 16 amino acids. The CDR3 DNA reads as TGTGCCAGCAGGCTACCCGGCGGGAGGCACACAGATACGCAGTATTTT. Translation gives CASRLPGGRHTDTQYF.

This clonotype was picked up many times. The chain is built from TRBV4-2 and TRBJ2-5, with TRBD2 matching over 8 bases. Trimming cost V 1 base and J 7 bases; bases outside gene matches: 2. There are 13 residues in the CDR3. Germline V gene data show CDR1 as LGHNA and CDR2 as YNFKEQ. The CDR3 loop reads CASSQAGGATQYF. CDR3 DNA sequence: TGTGCCAGCAGCCAAGCGGGGGGGGCGACCCAGTACTTC.

The V call is TRBV6-5, the J call TRBJ1-1; D gene uncertain. CDR1 is MNHEY, CDR2 SVGAGI, per germline. This CDR3 spans 16 amino acids. Trimming took 2 bases from V and 3 from J, leaving 16 bases between them. This CDR3 is CASSYGARIGYTEAFF. The CDR3 nucleotides are TGTGCCAGCAGTTACGGCGCTAGGATTGGGTACACTGAAGCTTTCTTT.

DNA of the CDR3: TGTGCCAGCAGTGCCGGGACTAGCCTCAATGAGCAGTTCTTC. Amino acids: CASSAGTSLNEQFF. J is TRBJ2-1 and V is TRBV12-3 or TRBV12-4; 9 bases agree with TRBD2. The CDR3 is 14 residues long. The junction had 5 bases not matched to a gene; V was cut back by 5 bases and J by 6 bases.

There are many counts of this clonotype. V is TRBV10-3 and J is TRBJ2-7, with D perhaps matching TRBD1 (6 bases). Germline CDR1 reads ENHRY; CDR2 reads SYGVKD. This CDR3 comprises 14 residues. Trimming shortened V by 4 bases and J by 2 bases, and 12 bases separated the two germline ends. As DNA, the CDR3 is TGTGCCATCAGTGGGACGGGACAAACCTACGAGCAGTACTTC. Protein product: CAISGTGQTYEQYF.

The chain has TRBV7-9 and TRBJ2-7, with TRBD2 identical over 7 bases. V shed 0 bases and J 6 bases; nucleotides not matched to a gene: 2. The germline gives CDR1 SEHNR, CDR2 FQNEAQ (reference sequence). The CDR3 runs to 13 residues. CDR3 amino acids: CASSLAGGPEQYF. CDR3 coding DNA: TGTGCCAGCAGCTTAGCGGGAGGGCCCGAGCAGTACTTC.

This clonotype has at least ten counts. The chain couples TRBV12-3 or TRBV12-4 to TRBJ2-5; 7 nucleotides line up with TRBD2. The V gene end was trimmed by 7 bases and the J gene end by 6 bases; junction bases not matched to a gene: 2. The CDR3 extends over 11 amino acids. The CDR3 spells CASTGGKTQYF. CDR3 coding DNA: TGTGCCAGCACGGGGGGAAAGACCCAGTACTTC.

V gene TRBV7-8 combines with J gene TRBJ2-1; D is perhaps TRBD2 (7 bases). The CDR3 loop spans 14 amino acids. Trimming pared 0 bases from V and 10 bases from J, leaving 13 bases between. The germline CDR1 and CDR2 sequences are SGHVS and FQNEAQ. The CDR3 bases are TGTGCCAGCAGCTTAGCGCTCACGGGGGGCGAGCAGTTCTTC. Its protein is CASSLALTGGEQFF.